One and the same sample provided the 26 T cell receptor beta chains below, sequenced in a study of low-dose radiotherapy and immunotherapy resistance in tumors. Covering alpha and beta chains, TRAV- and TRBV-specific primers were used for the first-strand cDNA. It was with a constant-region primer and a V-primer adapter that TCRs were amplified over around 18 PCR cycles. MiXCR, run by TCRdb on the reads, gives a single entry per CDR3 protein. Here the sample spans around 90,000 distinct CDR3 sequences, approximately 17% being singletons. As to time point: before trial treatment. The source was PBMCs, collected before treatment. The receptors were sampled from a male donor with prostate cancer.

This clonotype was recorded many times. V is TRBV9 and J is TRBJ2-3, with D hard to call. This CDR3 region has 18 residues. V was shortened by 0 bases and J by 0 bases, with 17 bases between the two germline ends. Germline assignment: CDR1 SGDLS and CDR2 YYNGEE. CDR3 sequence: CASSVASSSDTSTDTQYF. The CDR3 nucleotides are TGTGCCAGCAGCGTAGCGTCCAGCAGCGATACTAGCACAGATACGCAGTATTTT.

This clonotype has a count of ten or more. This rearrangement joins TRBV10-3 to TRBJ2-2; D not certain. With 11 bases removed from V and 4 bases from J, the gap between germline ends came to 14 bases. CDR1 and CDR2 from the germline V gene are ENHRY and SYGVKD. This CDR3 contains 13 residues. The chain's CDR3 is CASTTSPTGELFF. DNA for the CDR3: TGTGCCTCAACGACGAGTCCCACCGGGGAGCTGTTTTTT.

This clonotype was seen repeatedly, ten times or more. The V and J genes are TRBV9 and TRBJ2-1, with 8 bases matching TRBD2. Trimming took 3 bases from V and 3 from J; bases not matched to a gene: 8. The CDR3 has 16 amino acids. The germline V gene has CDR1 SGDLS and CDR2 YYNGEE. CDR3 nucleotide sequence: TGTGCCAGCAGCGCCTTCGGGGGGGGTCGCTACAATGAGCAGTTCTTC. Amino acid sequence: CASSAFGGGRYNEQFF.

Worth noting for this clonotype: This likely came from a read error, as a far larger clone is one base away. The V call is TRBV29-1, the J call TRBJ2-1; D possibly corresponds to TRBD1 (6 bases). Trimming took off 6 bases at V and 9 bases at J, with 18 bases between the two ends. Germline V gene data show CDR1 as SQVTM and CDR2 as ANQGSEA. The CDR3 is 13 amino acids. DNA for the CDR3: TGCAGCGTCCCCGGGACATCCGCTATTGAGCAGTTCTTC. It yields the protein CSVPGTSAIEQFF.

This clonotype was counted many times. This chain joins TRBV30 and TRBJ2-2; TRBD2 might be the D (5 bases). CDR1 is GTSNPN, CDR2 SVGIG, per germline (reference sequence). The V end was cut by 2 bases, the J end by 0 bases, with 13 bases between. The CDR3 length is 16 residues. The CDR3 here is CAWSFKRISNTGELFF. CDR3 nucleotide sequence: TGTGCCTGGAGTTTCAAGCGGATATCGAACACCGGGGAGCTGTTTTTT.

Regarding this clonotype: Compared with germline, one end of the junction differs, possibly owing to a read error. The chain joins TRBV5-1 to TRBJ2-2, with D perhaps assigned TRBD1 or TRBD2 (5 bases each). The CDR3 runs 15 residues. Germline V gene lookup returns CDR1 SGHRS and CDR2 YFSETQ. In nucleotides, the CDR3 is TGCGCCAGCAGCGCGACAGAGGGTACCGCCGGGGAGCTGTATTTT. Protein: CASSATEGTAGELYF.

This clonotype was recorded at least ten times. J is TRBJ2-3 and V is TRBV6-4, with D unresolved. With 2 bases removed from V and 2 bases from J, the gap between germline ends came to 5 bases. Germline loops: CDR1 MRHNA, CDR2 SNTAGT. This CDR3 has 13 residues. The CDR3 nucleotides read TGTGCCAGCAGTGACAAAGCCACAGATACGCAGTATTTT. Protein sequence: CASSDKATDTQYF.

This clonotype was seen at least ten times. This sequence joins TRBV5-1 and TRBJ2-7, with D perhaps matching TRBD1 or TRBD2 (5 bases each). There are 18 residues in the CDR3. V was trimmed by 0 bases and J by 1 base, leaving 20 bases between them. Germline V gene data show CDR1 as SGHRS and CDR2 as YFSETQ. CDR3 amino acids: CASSLDGTSGRLSYEQYF. CDR3 nucleotide sequence: TGCGCCAGCAGCTTGGACGGAACTTCAGGGAGATTATCCTACGAGCAGTACTTC.

As regards this clonotype: Since a far larger clone is one base different, this is likely a read error. The chain couples TRBV9 to TRBJ2-7; the match to TRBD2 covers 14 bases. Germline V gene lookup returns CDR1 SGDLS and CDR2 YYNGEE. The V segment lost 8 bases and the J segment 7 bases; nucleotides outside the gene matches: 8. The CDR3 contains 14 residues. CDR3 DNA sequence: TGTGCCAGGACTAGCGGGGGGGGAATCAATGAGCAGTACTTC. As protein: CARTSGGGINEQYF.

This clonotype was seen at least ten times. The rearrangement links TRBV5-1 to TRBJ2-3, with D unclear. The V and J ends lost 0 bases and 2 bases respectively, with 4 bases between them. Germline assignment: CDR1 SGHRS and CDR2 YFSETQ. CDR3 length: 13 amino acids. The CDR3 nucleotides read TGCGCCAGCAGCTTGGCTTACACAGATACGCAGTATTTT. Translation: CASSLAYTDTQYF.

Ten or more counts support this clonotype. This rearrangement joins TRBV28 to TRBJ1-6, with 12 positions matching TRBD1. This CDR3 is built from 15 residues. Per the germline V gene, CDR1 is MDHEN and CDR2 is SYDVKM. V lost 2 bases to trimming and J lost 9 bases; unmatched junction nucleotides: 2. CDR3 sequence reads: CASSLRGQGASPLHF. The CDR3 DNA reads TGTGCCAGCAGTTTAAGGGGACAGGGGGCTTCACCCCTCCACTTT.

This clonotype was counted many times. This chain uses TRBV25-1 with TRBJ1-2, with D possibly matching TRBD1 (5 bases). Germline lookup yields CDR1 MGHDK and CDR2 SYGVNS. Between the trimmed V and J ends, which lost 0 bases and 5 bases, there was a span of 10 bases. The CDR3 extends over 14 amino acids. In DNA, the CDR3 is TGTGCCAGCAGTGAATACGGGACGGCGTATGGCTACACCTTC. It translates to CASSEYGTAYGYTF.

This clonotype was seen repeatedly, ten times or more. This chain connects TRBV28 to TRBJ2-7; 10 nucleotides line up with TRBD2. V gave up 6 bases and J gave up 4 bases; unmatched junction bases: 6. Germline CDR1 reads MDHEN; CDR2 reads SYDVKM. The CDR3 covers 14 residues. Written as DNA, the CDR3 is TGTGCCAGCAGCTCAGCGGGAGGGCGGTACGAGCAGTACTTC. It encodes CASSSAGGRYEQYF.

This clonotype was seen just once. A read error may explain this, as a much larger clone is one base away. The chain uses TRBV19 and TRBJ2-1; 7 positions agree with TRBD1. The germline gives CDR1 LNHDA, CDR2 SQIVND (reference sequence). The junction had 13 bases not matched to a gene; V was cut back by 6 bases and J by 5 bases. The CDR3 consists of 16 residues. CDR3 sequence reads: CASSLRQGHSHNEQFF. The CDR3 coding sequence is TGTGCCAGTAGCCTTAGACAGGGCCATTCCCACAATGAGCAGTTCTTC.

This clonotype appeared many times. This chain uses TRBV5-1 with TRBJ1-4, with a tentative D call TRBD1 (5 bases). Germline V gives CDR1 SGHRS, CDR2 YFSETQ. The CDR3 runs 14 residues. The V gene lost 2 bases and the J gene lost 8 bases, with 13 bases spanning the gap. The DNA for the CDR3 is TGCGCCAGCAGCTTCAAGCCGGGGGAAGAAAAACTGTTTTTT. Protein product: CASSFKPGEEKLFF.

Ten or more counts support this clonotype. The V and J genes are TRBV29-1 and TRBJ2-7; 14 bases line up with TRBD2. CDR1 SQVTM and CDR2 ANQGSEA come from the germline V gene. This CDR3 spans 15 amino acids. V lost 5 bases to trimming and J lost 4 bases; unmatched junction nucleotides: 7. CDR3: CSVQGLAGVEYEQYF. CDR3 coding DNA: TGCAGCGTTCAGGGACTAGCGGGAGTCGAATACGAGCAGTACTTC.

This clonotype has a count of ten or more. The chain combines TRBV19 with TRBJ2-3; 12 bases are a match to TRBD1. Trimming at V came to 10 bases and at J to 1 base, leaving 3 bases not matched to a gene. The V gene's germline CDR1 is LNHDA and CDR2 SQIVND (reference sequence). This CDR3 has 14 amino acids. The CDR3 here is CATRDRGRTDTQYF. The CDR3 DNA follows: TGTGCCACCCGGGACAGGGGGCGCACAGATACGCAGTATTTT.

Many counts were recorded for this clonotype. The gene calls are TRBV4-1 and TRBJ1-2; D possibly corresponds to TRBD1 (5 bases). CDR1 and CDR2 (germline): MGHRA, YSYEKL. Trimming shortened V by 4 bases and J by 0 bases, and 15 bases separated the two germline ends. The CDR3 covers 16 residues. This chain's CDR3 is CASSPAQWTTNYGYTF. The DNA of the CDR3 is TGCGCCAGCAGCCCAGCCCAGTGGACAACTAACTATGGCTACACCTTC.

This clonotype was detected ten times or more. This chain connects TRBV5-4 to TRBJ1-6, with D possibly matching TRBD1 (6 bases). This CDR3 has 12 amino acids. Per the germline V gene, CDR1 is SGHNT and CDR2 is YYREEE (reference sequence). V lost 0 bases and J 13 bases, leaving 8 bases between the germline ends. The CDR3, as DNA: TGTGCCAGCAGCTTGGTTAGGGGGCCCCTCCACTTT. It yields the protein CASSLVRGPLHF.

In this sample, this clonotype turned up many times. The gene calls are TRBV25-1 and TRBJ1-3; D not certain. The V gene lost 7 bases and the J gene lost 2 bases, with 15 bases spanning the gap. Germline V gene sequence: CDR1 MGHDK, CDR2 SYGVNS. There are 15 residues in the CDR3. CDR3 sequence (DNA): TGTGCCAGCACAAAAACCTCAGGAACTGGAAACACCATATATTTT. Translating it yields CASTKTSGTGNTIYF.

This clonotype was seen many times. V gene TRBV3-1 combines with J gene TRBJ2-3; TRBD2 is a possible D gene (5 bases). In germline, CDR1 is LGHDT, CDR2 YNNKEL (reference sequence). The CDR3 totals 17 residues. V lost 7 bases, J lost 2 bases, and 22 bases lay in between. This chain's CDR3 is CASIPGGRGRDTDTQYF. In DNA, the CDR3 is TGTGCCAGCATCCCGGGCGGCCGGGGAAGGGACACAGATACGCAGTATTTT.

This chain uses TRBV28 with TRBJ2-5, with D hard to call. CDR1 is MDHEN and CDR2 is SYDVKM in the germline V gene. CDR3 size: 12 residues. Trimming left V 3 bases short and J 5 bases short, with 7 bases between. The CDR3 nucleotides are TGTGCCAGCAGTTTCAGACGGGAGACCCAGTACTTC. Translation: CASSFRRETQYF.

On this clonotype: A much bigger clone sits one base away, suggesting this may be a read error. This chain uses TRBV5-1 with TRBJ2-5, with D possibly matching TRBD2 (6 bases). Trimming left V 7 bases short and J 9 bases short, with 16 bases between. The CDR3 contains 12 residues. Looked up from germline, CDR1 is SGHRS and CDR2 is YFSETQ. This CDR3 reads CASRRTGEAQYF. DNA of the CDR3: TGCGCCAGCCGACGGACGGGGGAGGCCCAGTACTTC.

The chain joins TRBV5-1 to TRBJ2-1; TRBD2 matches 11 bases. V lost 7 bases to trimming and J lost 4 bases; unmatched junction nucleotides: 7. This CDR3 region has 15 residues. Germline CDR1 and CDR2: SGHRS and YFSETQ. As DNA, the CDR3 is TGCGCCAGCTCGATAGCGGGGGGGCCTTACAATGAGCAGTTCTTC. Amino acid sequence: CASSIAGGPYNEQFF.

This clonotype showed up many times. The chain employs TRBV20-1 and TRBJ2-1; the match to TRBD2 covers 13 bases. This CDR3 contains 15 residues. V trimming: 3 bases; J trimming: 8 bases; junction bases outside the gene matches: 7. The germline CDR1 and CDR2 sequences are DFQATT and SNEGSKA (reference sequence). Here the CDR3 DNA reads TGCAGTGCTAGGGGGGGACTAGCGGGGAACTATGAGCAGTTCTTC. The encoded protein is CSARGGLAGNYEQFF.

This clonotype has at least ten counts. The chain employs TRBV1 and TRBJ2-5; the table calls TRBD2, which could not be checked here. TRBV1 is a known pseudogene. The CDR3 length is 17 residues. CDR3 nucleotide sequence: TGCACCAGCAGACTTGGGCCTAGCGGGGGGGAAGGGGAGACCCAGTACTTC. Protein product: CTSRLGPSGGEGETQYF.